This record covers a single TCR beta chain. Donors included only healthy HIV-negative adults lacking recent acute infections or vaccinations. This sample was included in a study of shared clonotypes between healthy human individuals. Profiled with immunoSEQ multiplex PCR; TCRdb holds only in-frame clones, not every one. This sample carries 1,500,000 or so clones, around 98.5% of them seen once, and the ten largest clones take 0.3% to 0.45%. Sequenced input: naive CD4+ T cells sorted from blood. The sample's subset: CD45RA+ positively selected. This TCR was sampled from a man aged 25-45 years in good health.

CDR3 sequence reads: CASSSGTHLNIQYF. For the CDR3, the DNA is TGTGCCAGCAGTTCCGGGACTCACCTAAACATTCAGTACTTC. The chain carries TRBV2 and TRBJ2-4, with D maybe TRBD2 (6 bases). The CDR3 is made up of 14 amino acids. V was trimmed by 5 bases and J by 6 bases, leaving 14 bases between them. Germline V gene data show CDR1 as SNHLY and CDR2 as FYNNEI. Using reference TRBV2 and TRBJ2-4 for the parts outside the CDR3, the full variable domain is EPEVTQTPSHQVTQMGQEVILRCVPISNHLYFYWYRQILGQKVEFLVSFYNNEISEKSEIFDDQFSVERPDGSNFTLKIRSTKLEDSAMYFCASSSGTHLNIQYFGAGTRLSVL.